These T cell receptor beta chains were read from a single sample in a study of identical twins. Each CDR3 protein gets one entry after TCRdb re-called the 5' RACE reads with MiXCR. The sample consists of about 240,000 distinct CDR3 sequences, approximately 6.8% of them appearing once. These data also featured in a second study, about yellow fever vaccine responses in identical twins.

Sequencing was carried out using CD8+ T cells sorted from blood. The receptors derive from a young woman in good health. The CDR3 runs from the conserved cysteine through the conserved F or W.

TRBV7-9,CASSSGRTSNGYTF
TRBV29-1,CSVGDTSGANVLTF
TRBV6-2/TRBV6-3,CASSSQGARGTEAFF
TRBV7-8,CASSLRGDREKLFF
TRBV10-3,CAMGTGEAPTEQYF
TRBV5-1,CASSQTGLRGANVLTF
TRBV3-1,CASSPGQGAGWADTQYF
TRBV4-1,CASSLTTAAHYEQYF
TRBV12-3/TRBV12-4,CASSHNKVNEQFF
TRBV4-1,CASSHRDSRMGELFF
TRBV7-9,CASSSGTSGDTDTQYF
TRBV5-1,CASSVGTGEWNTEAFF
TRBV6-2/TRBV6-3,CASSYGDINQPQHF
TRBV4-1,CASSQAVGGGILPDTQYF
TRBV27,CASSTTYRGRTDTQYF
TRBV5-5,CASSGRMTGDYEQYF
TRBV12-3/TRBV12-4,CASAAGLAVNTDTQYF
TRBV2,CASSGGGRSYNEQFF
TRBV25-1,CASSDALVYEQYF
TRBV5-1,CASSPSPGLAPNEQFF
TRBV4-1,CASSQEGTGNGYTF
TRBV12-3/TRBV12-4,CASTGDGYGYTF
TRBV4-2,CASSPHPPGLAVNEQFF
TRBV20-1,CSARELAGGTDTQYF
TRBV6-1,CASRDETGGYYEQYF
TRBV14,CASSQEVGNNEKLFF
TRBV3-1,CAFSHSGTGVLSKETQYF
TRBV7-8,CASVAGGNEQFF
TRBV20-1,CSEVGLGRRTVQDTQYF
TRBV25-1,CASSEWVGVPQHF
TRBV14,CASSQDAGGYYGYTF
TRBV3-1,CASSPTSGASGSLTETQYF
TRBV29-1,CSVDGARVSLGGTDTQYF
TRBV14,CASSLGQGLTKNIQYF
TRBV4-1,CASSQMGHVGRDGYTF
TRBV3-1,CASSDPAGVTEQYF